This T cell receptor (beta chain) stems from a study of T and B cells in COVID-19 patients. Study details: Of 20 active-infection patients, 12 were critically ill with mechanical ventilation or extracorporeal membrane oxygenation. Study-level results: The recovered cohort had some 2,000 exclusive TCR clusters, including some 33 low generation probability clusters.

A note on this clonotype: Its antigen is unknown.

The V gene's germline CDR1 is MNHNS and CDR2 SASEGT. CDR3 length: 14 residues. After removal of 4 bases from V and 0 bases from J, the junction contained 3 bases not matched to a gene. From blood, about 240-550 ng of genomic DNA served as TRB template. TRB rearrangements were amplified by multiplex PCR with BIOMED2 TRB-A/B primers. TCRdb recomputed calls from the multiplex PCR reads with MiXCR, one row per CDR3 protein. This table has several thousand distinct CDR3 sequences, 33% appearing once. This sequence originates from a human donor with active COVID-19. Source material: blood. The J gene is TRBJ2-7, the V gene TRBV6-1; 7 nucleotides agree with TRBD1. The CDR3 bases are TGTGCCAGCAGTGCGTGGGACAGCTCCTACGAGCAGTACTTC. It yields the protein CASSAWDSSYEQYF.